This T cell receptor beta chain was obtained from a study of PD-1 blockade in classical Hodgkin lymphoma. Described time point: cycle 4 day 1 (C4D1), after 6 weeks of nivolumab. The patients all showed relapse after autologous stem cell transplantation, while their brentuximab vedotin exposure varied. Libraries were prepared by immunoSEQ multiplex PCR; TCRdb keeps only in-frame clonotypes and omits some of them. The sample carries 100,000 or so clones, around nine tenths recorded once. The sample consisted of peripheral blood mononuclear cells (PBMCs), taken before the fourth cycle of nivolumab. The TCR comes from a human donor with classical Hodgkin lymphoma.

CDR3 amino acids: CATSTVTYEQYF. CDR3 nucleotide sequence: TGTGCCACCTCGACAGTTACATACGAGCAGTACTTC. The rearrangement uses TRBV10-3 and TRBJ2-7; TRBD1 might be the D (5 bases). Per the germline V gene, CDR1 is ENHRY and CDR2 is SYGVKD. The CDR3 runs to 12 residues. Trimming took off 10 bases at V and 4 bases at J, with 14 bases between the two ends.